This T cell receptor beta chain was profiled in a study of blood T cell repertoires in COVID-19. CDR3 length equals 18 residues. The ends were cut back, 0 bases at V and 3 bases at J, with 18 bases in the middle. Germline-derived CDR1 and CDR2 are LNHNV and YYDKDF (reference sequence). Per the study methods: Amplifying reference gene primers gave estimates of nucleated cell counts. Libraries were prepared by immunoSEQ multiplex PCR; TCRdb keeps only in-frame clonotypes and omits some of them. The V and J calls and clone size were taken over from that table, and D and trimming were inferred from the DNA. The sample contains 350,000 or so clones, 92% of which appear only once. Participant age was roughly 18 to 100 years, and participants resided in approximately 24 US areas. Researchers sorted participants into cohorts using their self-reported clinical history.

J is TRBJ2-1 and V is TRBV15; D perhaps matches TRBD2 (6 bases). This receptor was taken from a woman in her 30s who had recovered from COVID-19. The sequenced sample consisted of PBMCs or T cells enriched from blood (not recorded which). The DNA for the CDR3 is TGTGCCACCAGCAGAGATACCCTGGGACTCCGTTACTACAATGAGCAGTTCTTC. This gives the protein CATSRDTLGLRYYNEQFF.